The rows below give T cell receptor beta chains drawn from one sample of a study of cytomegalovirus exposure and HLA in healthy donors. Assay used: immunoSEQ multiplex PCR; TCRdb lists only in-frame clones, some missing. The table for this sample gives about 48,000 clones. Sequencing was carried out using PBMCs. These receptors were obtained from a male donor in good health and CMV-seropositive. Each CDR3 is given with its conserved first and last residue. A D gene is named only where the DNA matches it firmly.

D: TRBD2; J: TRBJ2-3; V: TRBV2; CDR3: CASKERGSHTDTQYF; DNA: TGTGCCAGCAAGGAGCGGGGGAGCCACACAGATACGCAGTATTTT
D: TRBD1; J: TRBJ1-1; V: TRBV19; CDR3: CASSIEAGGQLGAFF; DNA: TGTGCCAGTAGTATAGAGGCAGGGGGCCAACTGGGAGCTTTCTTT
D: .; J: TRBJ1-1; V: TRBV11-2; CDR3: CASSSGGTTEAFF; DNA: TGTGCCAGCAGCTCCGGGGGGACCACTGAAGCTTTCTTT
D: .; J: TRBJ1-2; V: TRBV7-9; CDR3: CASSLGWADNYGYTF; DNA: TGTGCCAGCAGCTTAGGGTGGGCTGATAACTATGGCTACACCTTC
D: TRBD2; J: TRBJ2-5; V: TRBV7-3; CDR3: CASSRGLAGGAETQYF; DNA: TGTGCCAGCAGCCGGGGACTAGCGGGGGGGGCAGAGACCCAGTACTTC
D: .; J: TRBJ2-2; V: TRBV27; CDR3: CASSLGRAGELFF; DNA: TGTGCCAGCAGTTTGGGTCGGGCCGGGGAGCTGTTTTTT
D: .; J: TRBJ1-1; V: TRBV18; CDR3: CASSPYGEGMNTEAFF; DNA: TGTGCCAGCTCACCATACGGAGAAGGTATGAACACTGAAGCTTTCTTT
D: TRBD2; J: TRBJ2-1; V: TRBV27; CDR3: CASSFGPGASGLSRGSYNEQFF; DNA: TGTGCCAGCAGTTTTGGCCCTGGGGCTAGCGGGCTATCTCGCGGCTCCTACAATGAGCAGTTCTTC
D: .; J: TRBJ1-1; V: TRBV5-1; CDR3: CASSGQLNTEAFF; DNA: TGCGCCAGCAGCGGACAGTTGAACACTGAAGCTTTCTTT
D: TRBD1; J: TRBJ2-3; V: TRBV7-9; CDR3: CASSSGTGETDTQYF; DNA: TGTGCCAGCAGCTCCGGGACAGGGGAGACAGATACGCAGTATTTT
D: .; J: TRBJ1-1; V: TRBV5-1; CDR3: CASSFRDPNTEAFF; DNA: TGCGCCAGCAGCTTCCGGGATCCGAACACTGAAGCTTTCTTT
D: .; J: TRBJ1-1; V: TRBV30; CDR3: CAWSVTLRGNTEAFF; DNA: TGTGCCTGGAGTGTCACCCTAAGAGGGAACACTGAAGCTTTCTTT
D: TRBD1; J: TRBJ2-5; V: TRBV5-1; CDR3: CASSLDGTEETQYF; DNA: TGCGCCAGCAGCTTGGACGGGACAGAAGAGACCCAGTACTTC
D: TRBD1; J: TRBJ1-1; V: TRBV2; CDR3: CASSGQVNTEAFF; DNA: TGTGCCAGCAGCGGACAGGTGAACACTGAAGCTTTCTTT
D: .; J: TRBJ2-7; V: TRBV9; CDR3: CASSVSGGPSYEQYF; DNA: TGTGCCAGCAGCGTATCCGGGGGGCCCTCCTACGAGCAGTACTTC
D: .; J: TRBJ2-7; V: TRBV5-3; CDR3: CARSKGDSEQYF; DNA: TGTGCCAGAAGCAAAGGGGATTCCGAGCAGTACTTC
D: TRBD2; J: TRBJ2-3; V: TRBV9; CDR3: CASTQSGGALSDTQYF; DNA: TGTGCCAGCACCCAATCCGGGGGGGCACTTTCAGATACGCAGTATTTT
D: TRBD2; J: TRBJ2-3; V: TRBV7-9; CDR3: CASIETGGTDTQYF; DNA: TGTGCCAGCATAGAAACGGGGGGTACGGATACGCAGTATTTT
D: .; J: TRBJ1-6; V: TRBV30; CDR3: CAWTSLNSPLHF; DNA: TGTGCCTGGACCTCCTTGAATTCACCCCTCCACTTT
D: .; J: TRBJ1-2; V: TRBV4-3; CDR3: CASSQDVSGNYGYTF; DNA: TGCGCCAGCAGCCAAGATGTTTCAGGCAACTATGGCTACACCTTC
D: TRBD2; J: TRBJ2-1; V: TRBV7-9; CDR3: CASSPRLLAGWNEQFF; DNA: TGTGCCAGCAGCCCTAGATTGCTAGCGGGGTGGAATGAGCAGTTCTTC
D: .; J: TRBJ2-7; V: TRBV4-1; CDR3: CASSHLGRLGRNEQYF; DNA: TGCGCCAGCAGCCACTTAGGGCGCCTGGGGAGAAACGAGCAGTACTTC
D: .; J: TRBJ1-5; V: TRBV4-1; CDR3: CASSQRGDGFGIRPQHF; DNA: TGCGCCAGCAGCCAAAGGGGCGACGGATTTGGAATTCGGCCCCAGCATTTT
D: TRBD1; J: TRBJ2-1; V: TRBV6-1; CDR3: CASSDPGQGNEQFF; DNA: TGTGCCAGCAGTGACCCGGGACAGGGCAATGAGCAGTTCTTC
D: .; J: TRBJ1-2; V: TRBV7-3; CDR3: CASSQGGGFGYTF; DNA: TGTGCCAGCAGCCAGGGCGGGGGATTTGGCTACACCTTC
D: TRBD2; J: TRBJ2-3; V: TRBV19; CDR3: CASSISGVGTQYF; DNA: TGTGCCAGTAGTATTAGCGGGGTGGGTACGCAGTATTTT
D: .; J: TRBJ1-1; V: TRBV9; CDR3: CASSRGSGFEAFF; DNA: TGTGCCAGCTCACGTGGGTCGGGGTTTGAAGCTTTCTTT